Below, 5 T cell receptor beta chains from the same sample are listed, as sequenced in a study of blood T cell repertoires in COVID-19. Some clones are missing from TCRdb's copy, which holds only in-frame ones; the method was immunoSEQ multiplex PCR. The data hold 250,000 to 300,000 clones, with 75% to 90% observed a single time. The source material was peripheral blood. The receptors originated from a woman aged 45 to 65 who had recovered from COVID-19.

This chain uses TRBV2 with TRBJ2-5; TRBD1 might be the D (5 bases). Germline V gives CDR1 SNHLY, CDR2 FYNNEI. V was clipped by 2 bases and J by 2 bases, with 9 bases between them. The CDR3 sequence is 14 residues long. CDR3 DNA sequence: TGTGCCAGCAGTGAACTCAGGGCTCAAGAGACCCAGTACTTC. Its protein product is CASSELRAQETQYF.

The chain has TRBV7-2 and TRBJ2-7; unclear D gene. CDR3 length equals 12 residues. V lost 4 bases and J lost 3, with 7 bases in between. Germline CDR1 reads SGHTA; CDR2 reads FQGNSA. CDR3 sequence reads: CASSSSRYEQYF. As DNA, the CDR3 is TGTGCCAGCAGCTCCTCCCGCTACGAGCAGTACTTC.

V is TRBV7-2 and J is TRBJ2-1; maybe TRBD2 (6 bases). Trimming removed 3 bases at V and 13 bases at J, with 13 bases between. This CDR3 is built from 12 residues. Germline CDR1 reads SGHTA; CDR2 reads FQGNSA. Here the CDR3 DNA reads TGTGCCAGCAGCTTCGGCGGGGCAAACCAGTTCTTC. It codes for CASSFGGANQFF. Full variable domain (missing parts from reference TRBV7-2 and TRBJ2-1): GAGVSQSPSNKVTEKGKDVELRCDPISGHTALYWYRQSLGQGLEFLIYFQGNSAPDKSGLPSDRFSAERTGGSVSTLTIQRTQQEDSAVYLCASSFGGANQFFGPGTRLTVL.

This clone was counted a few times. This chain joins TRBV7-9 and TRBJ1-1, with TRBD1 matching over 7 bases. Looked up from germline, CDR1 is SEHNR and CDR2 is FQNEAQ (reference sequence). The length of the CDR3 is 16 residues. V dropped 5 bases and J dropped 5; count of bases not matched to a gene: 14. CDR3 in DNA: TGTGCCAGCAGCCCTACTATCGGGTCAGGGGGTACTGAAGCTTTCTTT. Encoded protein: CASSPTIGSGGTEAFF.

The chain links TRBV23-1 to TRBJ2-7, with 12 bases fitting TRBD2. TRBV23-1 is known as an ORF, though its function is uncertain. The CDR3 is made up of 15 amino acids. Losses at the gene ends were 6 bases for V and 3 bases for J; bases not matched to a gene: 6. The CDR3 nucleotides read TGCGCCAGCAGACCCCCTAGCGGGAGGGACTACGAGCAGTACTTC. Translating gives CASRPPSGRDYEQYF.